This T cell receptor (beta chain) is from a study of PD-1 blockade in classical Hodgkin lymphoma. Regarding the study as a whole: Patients who responded completely had about the same baseline diversity as newly diagnosed patients. Those starting nivolumab under 1 year post-ASCT were excluded.

CDR1 and CDR2 (germline): SGHTA, FQGNSA. The CDR3 is 13 amino acids. V was clipped by 5 bases and J by 13 bases, with 20 bases between them. The sample's time point: cycle 4 day 1 (C4D1), after 6 weeks of nivolumab. Every patient experienced relapse after autologous stem cell transplantation, and brentuximab vedotin exposure varied. To note about this clone: The antigen remains undetermined.

Assay: immunoSEQ multiplex PCR; the TCRdb copy retains only in-frame clones and omits some. The table shows approximately 24,000 clones, with roughly 80% occurring only once. This receptor was taken from a human donor with classical Hodgkin lymphoma. V gene TRBV7-2 combines with J gene TRBJ1-1; D may be TRBD1 (5 bases). The specimen was peripheral blood mononuclear cells (PBMCs), collected before the fourth cycle of nivolumab. CDR3 sequence: CASSVLPRREVFF. The CDR3 DNA sequence: TGTGCCAGCAGCGTATTACCGCGCAGGGAGGTTTTCTTT.